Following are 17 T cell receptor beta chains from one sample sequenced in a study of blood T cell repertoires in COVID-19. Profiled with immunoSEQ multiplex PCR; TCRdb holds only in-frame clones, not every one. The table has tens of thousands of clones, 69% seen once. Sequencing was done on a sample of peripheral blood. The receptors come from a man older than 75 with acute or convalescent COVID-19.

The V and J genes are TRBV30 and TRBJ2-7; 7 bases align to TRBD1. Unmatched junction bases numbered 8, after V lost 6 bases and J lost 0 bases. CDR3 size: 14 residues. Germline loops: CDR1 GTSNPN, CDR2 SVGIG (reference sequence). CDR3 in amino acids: CACSTNRGSYEQYF. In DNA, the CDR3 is TGTGCCTGCTCCACCAACAGGGGCTCCTACGAGCAGTACTTC. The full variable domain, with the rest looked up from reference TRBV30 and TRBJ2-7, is SQTIHQWPATLVQPVGSPLSLECTVEGTSNPNLYWYRQAAGRGLQLLFYSVGIGQISSEVPQNLSASRPQDRQFILSSKKLLLSDSGFYLCACSTNRGSYEQYFGPGTRLTVT.

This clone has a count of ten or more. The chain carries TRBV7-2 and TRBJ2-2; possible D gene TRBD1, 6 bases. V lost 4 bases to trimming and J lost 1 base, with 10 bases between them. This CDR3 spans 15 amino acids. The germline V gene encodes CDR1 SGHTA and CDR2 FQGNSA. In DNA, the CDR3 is TGTGCCAGCAGCTCAACAGGGATGAACACCGGGGAGCTGTTTTTT. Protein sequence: CASSSTGMNTGELFF.

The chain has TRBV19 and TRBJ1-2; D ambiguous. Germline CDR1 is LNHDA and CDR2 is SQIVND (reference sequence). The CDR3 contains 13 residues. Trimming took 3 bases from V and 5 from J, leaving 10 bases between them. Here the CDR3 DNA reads TGTGCCAGTAGTATCGAACGGCGGTATGGCTACACCTTC. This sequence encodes CASSIERRYGYTF. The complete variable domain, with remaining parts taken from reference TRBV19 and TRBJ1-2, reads DGGITQSPKYLFRKEGQNVTLSCEQNLNHDAMYWYRQDPGQGLRLIYYSQIVNDFQKGDIAEGYSVSREKKESFPLTVTSAQKNPTAFYLCASSIERRYGYTFGSGTRLTVV.

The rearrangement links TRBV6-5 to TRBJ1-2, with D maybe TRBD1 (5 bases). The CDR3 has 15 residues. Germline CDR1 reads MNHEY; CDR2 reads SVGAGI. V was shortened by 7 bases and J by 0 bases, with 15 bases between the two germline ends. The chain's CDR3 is CASTRTGLTNYGYTF. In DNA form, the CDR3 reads TGTGCCAGCACCAGGACGGGACTTACTAACTATGGCTACACCTTC.

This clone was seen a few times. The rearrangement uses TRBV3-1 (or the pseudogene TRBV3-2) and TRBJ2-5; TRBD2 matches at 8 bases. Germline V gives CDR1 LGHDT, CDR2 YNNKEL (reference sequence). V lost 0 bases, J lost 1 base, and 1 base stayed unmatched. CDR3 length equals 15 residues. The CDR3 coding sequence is TGTGCCAGCAGCCAAGATAGCGGGACCCAAGAGACCCAGTACTTC. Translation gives CASSQDSGTQETQYF.

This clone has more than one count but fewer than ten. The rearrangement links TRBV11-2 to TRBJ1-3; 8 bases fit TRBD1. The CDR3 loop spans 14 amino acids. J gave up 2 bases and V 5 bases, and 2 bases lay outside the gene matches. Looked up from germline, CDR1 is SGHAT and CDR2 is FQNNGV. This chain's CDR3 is CASSPDRAGNTIYF. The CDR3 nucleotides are TGTGCCAGCAGCCCGGACAGGGCTGGAAACACCATATATTTT.

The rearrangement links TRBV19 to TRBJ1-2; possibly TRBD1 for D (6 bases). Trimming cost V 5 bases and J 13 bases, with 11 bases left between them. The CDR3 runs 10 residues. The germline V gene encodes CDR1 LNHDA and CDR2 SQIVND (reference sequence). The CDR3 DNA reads TGTGCCAGTAGTCTACAGGGAGTCACCTTC. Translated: CASSLQGVTF.

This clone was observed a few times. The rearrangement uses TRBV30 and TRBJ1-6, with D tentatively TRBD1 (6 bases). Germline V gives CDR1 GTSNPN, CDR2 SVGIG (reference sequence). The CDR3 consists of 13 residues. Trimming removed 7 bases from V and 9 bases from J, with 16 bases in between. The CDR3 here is CALGTTRSSPLHF. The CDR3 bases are TGTGCCTTAGGGACAACCAGGAGTTCACCCCTCCACTTT.

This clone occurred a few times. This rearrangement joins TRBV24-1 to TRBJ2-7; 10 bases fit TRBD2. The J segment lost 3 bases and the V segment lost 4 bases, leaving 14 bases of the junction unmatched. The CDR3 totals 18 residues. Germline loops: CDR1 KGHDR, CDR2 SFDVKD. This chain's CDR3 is CATSDPGRLAGEIYEQYF. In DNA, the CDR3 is TGTGCCACCAGTGACCCCGGCAGGCTAGCGGGGGAAATCTACGAGCAGTACTTC.

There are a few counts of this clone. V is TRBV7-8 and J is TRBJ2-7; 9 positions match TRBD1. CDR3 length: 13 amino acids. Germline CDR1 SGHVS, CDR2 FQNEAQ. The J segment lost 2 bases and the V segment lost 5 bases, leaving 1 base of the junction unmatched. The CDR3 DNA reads TGTGCCAGCAGCCGGGACAGGGCCTACGAGCAGTACTTC. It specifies CASSRDRAYEQYF.

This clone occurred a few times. The CDR3 region has the DNA TGTGCCTGGAGTGTACTGGGGCAGGGTGGGAATTCACCCCTCCACTTT. Its protein product is CAWSVLGQGGNSPLHF. The chain links TRBV30 to TRBJ1-6; possibly TRBD1 for D (5 bases). This CDR3 has 16 residues. V lost 0 bases to trimming and J lost 7 bases, with 16 bases between them. The germline gives CDR1 GTSNPN, CDR2 SVGIG (reference sequence). The whole variable domain, remainder taken from reference TRBV30 and TRBJ1-6, is SQTIHQWPATLVQPVGSPLSLECTVEGTSNPNLYWYRQAAGRGLQLLFYSVGIGQISSEVPQNLSASRPQDRQFILSSKKLLLSDSGFYLCAWSVLGQGGNSPLHFGNGTRLTVT.

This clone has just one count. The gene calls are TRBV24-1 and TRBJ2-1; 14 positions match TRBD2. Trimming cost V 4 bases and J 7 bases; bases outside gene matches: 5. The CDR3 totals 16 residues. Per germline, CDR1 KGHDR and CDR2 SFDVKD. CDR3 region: CATSDRTSGRRNEQFF. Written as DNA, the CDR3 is TGTGCCACCAGTGACCGGACTAGCGGGAGGAGGAATGAGCAGTTCTTC.

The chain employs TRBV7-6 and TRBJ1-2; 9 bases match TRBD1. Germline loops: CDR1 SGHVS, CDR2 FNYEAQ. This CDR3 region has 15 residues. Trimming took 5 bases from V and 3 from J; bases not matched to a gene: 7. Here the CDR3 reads CASSPGDRAYYGYTF. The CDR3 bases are TGTGCCAGCAGCCCTGGGGACAGGGCATACTATGGCTACACCTTC.

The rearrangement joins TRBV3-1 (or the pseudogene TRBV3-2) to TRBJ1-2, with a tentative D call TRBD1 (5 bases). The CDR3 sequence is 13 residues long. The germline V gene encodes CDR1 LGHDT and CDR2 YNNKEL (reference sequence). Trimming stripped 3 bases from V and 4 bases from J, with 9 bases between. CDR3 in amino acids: CASSHRVSYGYTF. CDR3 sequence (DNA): TGTGCCAGCAGCCACAGGGTTTCCTATGGCTACACCTTC.

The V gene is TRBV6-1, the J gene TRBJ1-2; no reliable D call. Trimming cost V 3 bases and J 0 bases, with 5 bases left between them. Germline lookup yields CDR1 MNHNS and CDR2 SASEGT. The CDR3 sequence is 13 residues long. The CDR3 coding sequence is TGTGCCAGCAGTGAGAGTTCTAACTATGGCTACACCTTC. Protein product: CASSESSNYGYTF.

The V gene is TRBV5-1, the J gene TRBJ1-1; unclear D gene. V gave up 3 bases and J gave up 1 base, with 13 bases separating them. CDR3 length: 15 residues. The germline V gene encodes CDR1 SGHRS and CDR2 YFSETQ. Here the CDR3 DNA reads TGCGCCAGCAGCTCCGGGGAACAAGGGAACACTGAAGCTTTCTTT. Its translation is CASSSGEQGNTEAFF.

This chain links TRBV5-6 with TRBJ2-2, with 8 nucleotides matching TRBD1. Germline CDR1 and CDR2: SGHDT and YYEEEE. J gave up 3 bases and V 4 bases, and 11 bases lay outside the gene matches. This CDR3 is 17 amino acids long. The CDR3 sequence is CASSPTQGAVYTGELFF. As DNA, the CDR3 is TGTGCCAGCAGCCCGACTCAGGGGGCCGTTTACACCGGGGAGCTGTTTTTT.